The T cell receptor beta chain described here comes from a study of T cells in localized non-small cell lung cancer. Study-wide results and limits: Only one tumor region went through sequencing, so heterogeneity may still be there. When the top 100 tumor clones were examined, a median around 50 of them also appeared in the adjacent lung, which was paired and uninvolved.

Trimming took 0 bases from V and 5 from J, leaving 7 bases between them. The CDR3 is 13 residues long. Germline CDR1 LNHNV, CDR2 YYDKDF (reference sequence). Measured with immunoSEQ multiplex PCR; TCRdb has only the in-frame clones, and not every one. The table has tens of thousands of clones, 92% seen once. This clone was recorded only once. The antigen is unknown. The source was peripheral blood, collected before any cancer treatment. V is TRBV15 and J is TRBJ1-1; D is ambiguous. This TCR was recovered from a female donor older than 55 with stage I lung adenocarcinoma. In nucleotides, the CDR3 is TGTGCCACCAGCAGAGATACGAGAACTGAAGCTTTCTTT. Protein sequence: CATSRDTRTEAFF.